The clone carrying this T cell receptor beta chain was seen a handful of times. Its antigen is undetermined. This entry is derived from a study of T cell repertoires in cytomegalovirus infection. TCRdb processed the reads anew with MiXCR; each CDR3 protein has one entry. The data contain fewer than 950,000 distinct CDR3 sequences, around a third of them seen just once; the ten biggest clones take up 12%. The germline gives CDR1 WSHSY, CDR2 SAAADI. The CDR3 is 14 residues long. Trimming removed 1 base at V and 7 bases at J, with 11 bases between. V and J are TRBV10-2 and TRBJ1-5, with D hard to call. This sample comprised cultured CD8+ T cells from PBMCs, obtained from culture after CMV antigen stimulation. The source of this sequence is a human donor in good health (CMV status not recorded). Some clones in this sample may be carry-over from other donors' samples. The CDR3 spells CASSEWKGNQPQHF. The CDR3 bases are TGCGCCAGCAGTGAGTGGAAGGGAAACCAGCCCCAGCATTTT.